This entry lists 10 T cell receptor beta chains sequenced from one sample in a study of blood T cell repertoires in COVID-19. The repertoire was sequenced with immunoSEQ multiplex PCR; TCRdb's copy has only in-frame clones and lacks some. The table lists roughly 340,000 clones, 80% to 90% of them singletons. Sequencing was done on a sample of PBMCs or T cells enriched from blood (not recorded which). The receptor source for this set is a man aged 18-30 years who had recovered from COVID-19.

This chain links TRBV28 with TRBJ1-5; D gene unclear. There are 12 residues in the CDR3. Trimming stripped 4 bases from V and 10 bases from J, with 11 bases between. Germline lookup yields CDR1 MDHEN and CDR2 SYDVKM. The CDR3 reads CASSSTRKPQHF. The DNA for the CDR3 is TGTGCCAGCAGTTCCACGAGGAAACCCCAGCATTTT.

V usage is TRBV9 and J usage is TRBJ2-3; the D is unclear. The CDR3 contains 14 residues. The germline V gene encodes CDR1 SGDLS and CDR2 YYNGEE. Deletions cut 0 bases from V and 4 bases from J, with 9 bases between. The CDR3 DNA follows: TGTGCCAGCAGCGTAGTAAGCCTCCCAGATACGCAGTATTTT. Translation gives CASSVVSLPDTQYF. Full variable domain (missing parts from reference TRBV9 and TRBJ2-3): DSGVTQTPKHLITATGQRVTLRCSPRSGDLSVYWYQQSLDQGLQFLIQYYNGEERAKGNILERFSAQQFPDLHSELNLSSLELGDSALYFCASSVVSLPDTQYFGPGTRLTVL.

The chain is built from TRBV19 and TRBJ2-1; weak D call: TRBD2 (6 bases). The V and J ends lost 11 bases and 10 bases respectively, with 27 bases between them. CDR1 LNHDA and CDR2 SQIVND come from the germline V gene (reference sequence). This CDR3 is 15 amino acids long. Here the CDR3 reads CASLKEGLPRGEQFF. CDR3 DNA sequence: TGTGCCTCCCTAAAAGAGGGACTCCCTAGAGGAGAGCAGTTCTTC.

The chain couples TRBV11-2 to TRBJ1-6; D is perhaps TRBD1 (6 bases). The CDR3 extends over 14 amino acids. V gave up 3 bases and J gave up 8 bases, with 11 bases separating them. CDR1 and CDR2 from the germline V gene are SGHAT and FQNNGV. The CDR3 loop is CASSFQGSDSPLHF. In DNA form, the CDR3 reads TGTGCCAGCAGCTTCCAGGGGAGTGATTCACCCCTCCACTTT.

This clone was recorded only once. This sequence joins TRBV27 and TRBJ2-1; 14 nucleotides agree with TRBD2. This CDR3 has 15 amino acids. The V gene end was trimmed by 10 bases and the J gene end by 9 bases; junction bases not matched to a gene: 11. Germline assignment: CDR1 MNHEY and CDR2 SMNVEV (reference sequence). The CDR3 DNA sequence: TGTGCCATAGGCGGGGGACTAGCGGGAGTGGGTGAGCAGTTCTTC. Its protein is CAIGGGLAGVGEQFF.

The chain is built from TRBV18 and TRBJ1-5; possibly TRBD1 for D (5 bases). V was shortened by 4 bases and J by 4 bases, with 11 bases between the two germline ends. The CDR3 has 14 residues. Germline V gene sequence: CDR1 KGHSH, CDR2 LQKENI. The CDR3 nucleotides read TGTGCCAGCTCACTGACGCAGGGAAATCAGCCCCAGCATTTT. Translated: CASSLTQGNQPQHF.

The rearrangement uses TRBV18 and TRBJ1-2; 9 nucleotides agree with TRBD1. The CDR3 covers 17 residues. V lost 3 bases and J lost 4; bases outside the gene matches: 12. CDR1 is KGHSH, CDR2 LQKENI, per germline. CDR3 protein: CASSPLTNDRGSYGYTF. DNA of the CDR3: TGTGCCAGCTCACCTCTCACTAACGACAGGGGGAGCTATGGCTACACCTTC.

The chain is built from TRBV6-5 and TRBJ2-5; tentatively, D is TRBD2 (5 bases). There are 13 residues in the CDR3. In germline, CDR1 is MNHEY, CDR2 SVGAGI. Trimming stripped 6 bases from V and 4 bases from J, with 12 bases between. CDR3 nucleotides: TGTGCCAGCAGCCAGGATCGGGGAGAGACCCAGTACTTC. Protein sequence: CASSQDRGETQYF.

This chain uses TRBV6-2 or TRBV6-3 with TRBJ2-5; TRBD1 might be the D (6 bases). Trimming removed 6 bases at V and 4 bases at J, with 15 bases between. Germline assignment: CDR1 MNHEY and CDR2 SVGEGT. This CDR3 has 14 residues. CDR3 coding DNA: TGTGCCAGCAGCCCCGATGTGACAGGAGAGACCCAGTACTTC. Translated, it gives CASSPDVTGETQYF.

This chain links TRBV5-4 with TRBJ1-6, with D tentatively TRBD1 (5 bases). The V gene's germline CDR1 is SGHNT and CDR2 YYREEE (reference sequence). The CDR3 covers 14 residues. V was shortened by 2 bases and J by 7 bases, with 10 bases between the two germline ends. The CDR3 coding sequence is TGTGCCAGCAGCTTTGACAGAGCCAATTCACCCCTCCACTTT. Translation: CASSFDRANSPLHF.